This T cell receptor beta chain was identified during a study of a mutant IDH1 vaccine in newly diagnosed glioma. Study background: Radiotherapy, temozolomide, or both had been given previously, and both were given to most. Whole-study findings and limits: Immune responses arising from the vaccine appeared in approximately 93% of patients.

The table came from immunoSEQ multiplex PCR; TCRdb's copy has only in-frame clones and leaves some out. The table records more than 50,000 clones, 70% to 90% of them present only once. The germline CDR1 and CDR2 sequences are MNHEY and SVGAGI. The V and J ends lost 0 bases and 5 bases, in that order; junction bases with no gene match: 5. CDR3 size: 15 residues. Time point given: baseline, week 1 (first vaccination visit). The treatment: pre-vaccination baseline after standard-of-care therapy. As to this clone: Its antigen is unidentified. The sample contains more than one DNA sequence encoding this CDR3.

The genes are TRBV6-5 and TRBJ1-1; 8 bases are shared with TRBD1. Sequenced here: PBMCs, sampled from a glioma patient treated with radiotherapy, temozolomide or both. The receptor was isolated from a man aged 25-40 years with glioma. As DNA, the CDR3 is TGTGCCAGCAGTTACTCGTCAGGGGGCCGAACTGAAGCTTTCTTT. Translated: CASSYSSGGRTEAFF.